This T cell receptor beta chain is from a study of shared clonotypes between healthy human individuals. TCRdb keeps only in-frame clones here, not all; method: immunoSEQ multiplex PCR. The sample lists 2.3 million or so clones, just over 90% occurring once. The CDR3 runs to 15 residues. CDR1 is SGHTA, CDR2 FQGNSA, per germline. The junction had 9 bases not matched to a gene; V was cut back by 7 bases and J by 8 bases. The chain has TRBV7-2 and TRBJ2-1, with TRBD1 identical over 12 bases. This clonotype was obtained from a man younger than 30 in good health. Some clones in this sample may be carry-over from other donors' samples. Source material: naive CD4+ T cells from PBMCs. As for subset: CD45RA+ positively selected. CDR3 in DNA: TGTGCCAGCACCCGAGTCGGGACAGGGGGCGATGAGCAGTTCTTC. It codes for CASTRVGTGGDEQFF.